What follows are 11 T cell receptor beta chains derived from one specimen sequenced in a study of shared clonotypes between healthy human individuals. Profiling relied on immunoSEQ multiplex PCR, and the TCRdb table lists in-frame clones only, not all of them. The repertoire consists of over a million clones, with approximately 97% occurring once and the leading ten covering roughly 1.2%. The sequenced sample consisted of naive CD4+ T cells sorted from blood. As for subset: CD45RA+ positively selected. These receptor sequences come from a man aged 25-45 years in good health.

About this clone itself: Other DNA sequences in the same sample also yield this CDR3. V and J are TRBV5-1 and TRBJ2-2; D unclear. V shed 2 bases and J shed 6 bases, with 8 bases lying between them. Germline V CDR1 and CDR2: SGHRS, YFSETQ. The CDR3 extends over 13 amino acids. The CDR3, as DNA: TGCGCCAGCAGCTTAGAGGTGGCCGGGGAGCTGTTTTTT. Translation: CASSLEVAGELFF. The whole variable domain, filled in from reference TRBV5-1 and TRBJ2-2, reads KAGVTQTPRYLIKTRGQQVTLSCSPISGHRSVSWYQQTPGQGLQFLFEYFSETQRNKGNFPGRFSGRQFSNSRSEMNVSTLELGDSALYLCASSLEVAGELFFGEGSRLTVL.

Remarks on this clone: The junction and the germline gene differ at one end; a read error may be behind it. The chain joins TRBV28 to TRBJ2-7; D ambiguous. The CDR3 totals 12 residues. CDR1 is MDHEN, CDR2 SYDVKM, per germline. The CDR3, as DNA: TGTGCCAGCACCCAGTCCTCCCACGAGCAGTACTTC. It yields the protein CASTQSSHEQYF.

The rearrangement joins TRBV18 to TRBJ2-5; a possible D gene is TRBD1 (6 bases). Trimming removed 6 bases at V and 0 bases at J, with 14 bases between. The V gene's germline CDR1 is KGHSH and CDR2 LQKENI. CDR3 length: 15 residues. CDR3 nucleotides: TGTGCCAGCTCCCGCGACAGGAGTTACCAAGAGACCCAGTACTTC. Translation: CASSRDRSYQETQYF.

A note on this clone: The identical CDR3 is also encoded by other nucleotide sequences in the sample. The chain has TRBV11-2 and TRBJ2-4; D unclear. This CDR3 has 14 amino acids. Germline lookup yields CDR1 SGHAT and CDR2 FQNNGV. V lost 0 bases to trimming and J lost 0 bases, with 3 bases between them. The CDR3 loop reads CASSLDPAKNIQYF. The CDR3 coding sequence is TGTGCCAGCAGCTTAGATCCAGCCAAAAACATTCAGTACTTC.

V usage is TRBV28 and J usage is TRBJ2-1, with TRBD2 matching over 12 bases. V shed 5 bases, J shed 2 bases, and the junction held 7 bases outside the gene matches. The germline V gene encodes CDR1 MDHEN and CDR2 SYDVKM. This CDR3 is built from 17 residues. CDR3 amino acids: CASSPRTSGVTYNEQFF. As DNA, the CDR3 is TGTGCCAGCAGTCCAAGGACTAGCGGGGTAACCTACAATGAGCAGTTCTTC. Complete variable domain (other parts from reference TRBV28 and TRBJ2-1): DVKVTQSSRYLVKRTGEKVFLECVQDMDHENMFWYRQDPGLGLRLIYFSYDVKMKEKGDIPEGYSVSREKKERFSLILESASTNQTSMYLCASSPRTSGVTYNEQFFGPGTRLTVL.

The chain links TRBV9 to TRBJ1-1; no reliable D call. V was clipped by 3 bases and J by 8 bases, with 17 bases between them. CDR3 length: 14 amino acids. CDR1 SGDLS and CDR2 YYNGEE come from the germline V gene. The CDR3 sequence is CASSAPGRSMEAFF. DNA for the CDR3: TGTGCCAGCAGCGCTCCAGGACGGAGCATGGAAGCTTTCTTT.

The chain has TRBV19 and TRBJ2-2; D not certain. The length of the CDR3 is 15 residues. Per the germline V gene, CDR1 is LNHDA and CDR2 is SQIVND (reference sequence). V lost 1 base, J lost 1 base, and 7 bases lay in between. The CDR3 nucleotides are TGTGCCAGTAGTATAGTGCCCGGGAACACCGGGGAGCTGTTTTTT. It specifies CASSIVPGNTGELFF.

Points on this clone: The sample holds other DNA sequences that translate to the same CDR3. The gene calls are TRBV18 and TRBJ2-3; D is undetermined. Germline CDR1 is KGHSH and CDR2 is LQKENI. Trimming took off 1 base at V and 3 bases at J, with 8 bases between the two ends. The CDR3 extends over 14 amino acids. The CDR3 DNA follows: TGTGCCAGCTCACCACTCCAGAGTACAGATACGCAGTATTTT. This translates into CASSPLQSTDTQYF.

This clone appeared once. This chain links TRBV7-8 with TRBJ2-7; 9 nucleotides line up with TRBD2. CDR3 length: 15 amino acids. Germline V gene data show CDR1 as SGHVS and CDR2 as FQNEAQ. V was pared by 5 bases and J by 1 base, with 6 bases of the junction left unmatched. CDR3 sequence reads: CASSPLAGMSYEQYF. In nucleotides, the CDR3 is TGTGCCAGCAGCCCACTAGCGGGTATGTCCTACGAGCAGTACTTC. The variable domain in full, with the rest retrieved from reference TRBV7-8 and TRBJ2-7, is GAGVSQSPRYKVAKRGQDVALRCDPISGHVSLFWYQQALGQGPEFLTYFQNEAQLDKSGLPSDRFFAERPEGSVSTLKIQRTQQEDSAVYLCASSPLAGMSYEQYFGPGTRLTVT.

The chain joins TRBV2 to TRBJ1-2, with 9 bases fitting TRBD1. The germline V gene encodes CDR1 SNHLY and CDR2 FYNNEI. V gave up 3 bases and J gave up 5 bases; unmatched junction bases: 4. The CDR3 totals 14 residues. The CDR3 here is CASSEDRGGYGYTF. The CDR3 nucleotides read TGTGCCAGCAGTGAGGACAGGGGAGGATATGGCTACACCTTC.

This rearrangement joins TRBV11-2 to TRBJ2-7; 7 bases fit TRBD1. Germline CDR1 SGHAT, CDR2 FQNNGV. V trimming: 3 bases; J trimming: 6 bases; junction bases outside the gene matches: 5. CDR3 size: 13 residues. Here the CDR3 DNA reads TGTGCCAGCAGCTTGCGACAGGGTGGCGAGCAGTACTTC. This encodes CASSLRQGGEQYF.